This TCR beta chain was sequenced for a study of OX40 agonist ivuxolimab in advanced cancers. About the research overall: Patients achieving partial responses numbered three: one hepatocellular carcinoma case and two cutaneous melanoma cases. Study observations and caveats: Relative to CD4+, CD8+ T cells held more expanded clones on average. At doses 0.1 to 3.0 mg/kg, CD4+ and CD8+ clones expanded.

Blood draws occurred at baseline, cycle 4 day 1, and cycle 7 day 1. With regard to this clone: No antigen is known for it.

Clones were read by immunoSEQ multiplex PCR, and TCRdb kept only the in-frame ones, dropping some. The profile shows some 40,000 clones, about 83% of them singletons. The material was CD4+ or CD8+ T cells sorted from blood, obtained in a trial of the OX40 agonist ivuxolimab. This TCR derives from an adult with an advanced solid tumor such as melanoma, head and neck, liver or kidney cancer.

The CDR3 spells CASSQLRGATEAFF. For the CDR3, the DNA is TGCGCCAGCAGCCAACTCCGGGGGGCCACTGAAGCTTTCTTT. The chain is built from TRBV4-3 and TRBJ1-1, with D possibly TRBD1 on 6 matching bases. V was clipped by 2 bases and J by 4 bases, with 11 bases between them. This CDR3 region has 14 residues. Germline CDR1 LGHNA, CDR2 YSLEER.